A single sample is the source of the 19 T cell receptor beta chains below, sequenced in a study of memory CD4+ T cells and cytomegalovirus serostatus (dated by TCRdb to about 2019). Single viable CD3+CD4+CD8-CD45RO+ cells were sorted as memory CD4+ T cells on a FACSAria II. Libraries were prepared through the immunoSEQ multiplex PCR assay. The immuneACCESS repertoire file appears here via TCRdb, limited to in-frame rearrangements. These files lack a portion of the clones; in checked studies, under half of the deficit traces to unresolved V genes, and the cause of the others is not known. This sample is represented by tens of thousands of clones; more than 70% of them were singletons. The biggest ten clones account for about 0.5% of the sample. Specimen: memory CD4+ T cells from blood. These receptors came from an adult in good health and CMV-seronegative. Some clones in this sample may be carry-over from other donors' samples.

The chain links TRBV9 to TRBJ1-1, with 7 bases lining up with TRBD1. This CDR3 has 13 amino acids. Trimming took 3 bases from V and 7 from J; bases not matched to a gene: 6. Germline loops: CDR1 SGDLS, CDR2 YYNGEE. CDR3 sequence: CASSAGTAGEAFF. Here the CDR3 DNA reads TGTGCCAGCAGCGCCGGGACAGCGGGTGAAGCTTTCTTT.

This clone was counted between two and nine times. The chain is built from TRBV4-2 and TRBJ1-6, with 9 bases that match TRBD1. The V segment lost 0 bases and the J segment 9 bases; nucleotides outside the gene matches: 3. This CDR3 has 15 amino acids. CDR1 and CDR2 (germline): LGHNA, YNFKEQ. This chain's CDR3 is CASSQETGGTSPLHF. The CDR3 nucleotides read TGTGCCAGCAGCCAAGAGACAGGGGGTACTTCACCCCTCCACTTT.

This CDR3 reads CASSEVAGGIGELFF. DNA of the CDR3: TGTGCCAGCAGTGAAGTAGCGGGAGGCATCGGGGAGCTGTTTTTT. V is TRBV2 and J is TRBJ2-2; 10 bases align to TRBD2. CDR1 is SNHLY, CDR2 FYNNEI, per germline. CDR3 size: 15 residues. Unmatched junction bases numbered 3, after V lost 1 base and J lost 7 bases.

This chain uses TRBV7-2 with TRBJ1-2; no clear D gene. Germline CDR1 is SGHTA and CDR2 is FQGNSA. Trimming left V 5 bases short and J 2 bases short, with 12 bases between. The CDR3 length is 14 residues. The CDR3 sequence: CASSATVPNYGYTF. The CDR3 nucleotides read TGTGCCAGCAGCGCGACCGTACCCAACTATGGCTACACCTTC.

The genes are TRBV2 and TRBJ2-7, with unresolved D. Germline V gene lookup returns CDR1 SNHLY and CDR2 FYNNEI. Between the trimmed V and J ends, which lost 3 bases and 2 bases, there was a span of 8 bases. The CDR3 spans 13 residues. CDR3 amino acids: CASSDRQPYEQYF. For the CDR3, the DNA is TGTGCCAGCAGTGACCGACAACCCTACGAGCAGTACTTC.

The CDR3 protein is CASSWDSSSYEQYF. CDR3 DNA sequence: TGTGCCAGCAGCTGGGATTCTAGCTCCTACGAGCAGTACTTC. V is TRBV28 and J is TRBJ2-7; D unresolved. Germline V gene data show CDR1 as MDHEN and CDR2 as SYDVKM. CDR3 length: 14 amino acids. The V end lost 6 bases, the J end lost 0 bases, and 12 bases lay between the germline ends. The complete variable domain, with remaining parts taken from reference TRBV28 and TRBJ2-7, reads DVKVTQSSRYLVKRTGEKVFLECVQDMDHENMFWYRQDPGLGLRLIYFSYDVKMKEKGDIPEGYSVSREKKERFSLILESASTNQTSMYLCASSWDSSSYEQYFGPGTRLTVT.

The J gene is TRBJ2-1, the V gene TRBV15; 7 bases are a match to TRBD2. CDR1 and CDR2 (germline): LNHNV, YYDKDF (reference sequence). This CDR3 contains 12 residues. With V trimmed by 0 bases and J by 14 bases, 4 bases remained unmatched. The CDR3 DNA is TGTGCCACCAGCAGAGATCTCCTAGCGGAGTTCTTC. This translates into CATSRDLLAEFF.

V gene TRBV6-1 combines with J gene TRBJ2-6; possible D gene TRBD1, 6 bases. The germline CDR1 and CDR2 sequences are MNHNS and SASEGT. The V end lost 0 bases, the J end lost 2 bases, and 11 bases lay between the germline ends. The CDR3 loop spans 17 amino acids. CDR3 region: CASSEAQGRAGANVLTF. CDR3 bases: TGTGCCAGCAGTGAAGCACAGGGACGCGCTGGGGCCAACGTCCTGACTTTC.

The CDR3 loop reads CASSLSSGSLYEQYF. CDR3 DNA: TGTGCCAGCAGCTTGTCTAGCGGGAGTCTCTACGAGCAGTACTTC. This chain joins TRBV5-8 and TRBJ2-7; 10 nucleotides line up with TRBD2. In germline, CDR1 is SGHTS, CDR2 YDEGEE. The ends lost 1 base at V and 3 bases at J; junction bases unmatched: 4. The CDR3 length is 15 residues.

The J gene is TRBJ1-2, the V gene TRBV30, with D tentatively TRBD1 (5 bases). Trimming removed 4 bases from V and 2 bases from J, with 8 bases in between. Germline CDR1 reads GTSNPN; CDR2 reads SVGIG (reference sequence). The CDR3 has 12 amino acids. The CDR3 DNA reads TGTGCCTGGACAGGGCCGAACTATGGCTACACCTTC. It yields the protein CAWTGPNYGYTF.

The sample holds a few counts of this clone. The rearrangement links TRBV6-5 to TRBJ2-5; 7 positions match TRBD1. CDR3 length: 14 amino acids. With V trimmed by 2 bases and J by 1 base, 1 base remained unmatched. The germline V gene encodes CDR1 MNHEY and CDR2 SVGAGI. CDR3 sequence (DNA): TGTGCCAGCAGTTACGGGGACAGCCAAGAGACCCAGTACTTC. Amino acids: CASSYGDSQETQYF.

The rearrangement links TRBV28 to TRBJ1-1; no reliable D call. V lost 5 bases and J 0 bases, leaving 13 bases between the germline ends. The CDR3 sequence is 15 residues long. CDR1 is MDHEN and CDR2 is SYDVKM in the germline V gene. CDR3 in DNA: TGTGCCAGCAGTCCCCGACGGATGTTGAACACTGAAGCTTTCTTT. This translates into CASSPRRMLNTEAFF.

Only one count was recorded for this clone. The chain links TRBV27 to TRBJ2-7; 10 bases are a match to TRBD2. Germline V lookup: CDR1 MNHEY, CDR2 SMNVEV (reference sequence). The CDR3 is 18 residues long. The trim removed 7 bases at V and 3 bases at J, leaving 18 bases unmatched. CDR3: CASTPDIKLAGHYYEQYF. CDR3 sequence (DNA): TGTGCCAGCACCCCAGACATTAAACTAGCGGGACATTACTACGAGCAGTACTTC.

This clone was counted once. This chain uses TRBV23-1 with TRBJ2-5; 7 nucleotides agree with TRBD1. TRBV23-1 qualifies as an ORF whose function is uncertain. V shed 1 base and J 3 bases; nucleotides not matched to a gene: 14. The CDR3 loop spans 18 amino acids. The DNA of the CDR3 is TGCGCCAGCAGTCAATTGCCCAACCCGGGACAGATGGAAGAGACCCAGTACTTC. Residues: CASSQLPNPGQMEETQYF.

The chain carries TRBV10-3 and TRBJ2-3, with D perhaps matching TRBD1 or TRBD2 (5 bases each). V lost 7 bases to trimming and J lost 1 base, with 12 bases between them. The CDR3 consists of 14 residues. Germline CDR1 ENHRY, CDR2 SYGVKD. CDR3 residues: CAITPGPGTDTQYF. CDR3 bases: TGTGCCATCACCCCGGGGCCAGGCACAGATACGCAGTATTTT.

V gene TRBV27 combines with J gene TRBJ1-1, with a possible D match to TRBD1 (6 bases). Germline values: CDR1 MNHEY, CDR2 SMNVEV (reference sequence). This CDR3 is 14 amino acids long. Trimming removed 4 bases from V and 1 base from J, with 10 bases in between. The CDR3 spells CASSSAGANTEAFF. CDR3 in DNA: TGTGCCAGCAGTTCGGCGGGGGCGAACACTGAAGCTTTCTTT.

This clone was seen more than once but under ten times. The gene calls are TRBV27 and TRBJ2-5; D gene uncertain. Between the trimmed V and J ends, which lost 8 bases and 0 bases, there was a span of 7 bases. This CDR3 comprises 12 residues. Germline CDR1 and CDR2: MNHEY and SMNVEV (reference sequence). The CDR3 loop reads CASGRYQETQYF. CDR3 coding DNA: TGTGCCAGCGGACGGTACCAAGAGACCCAGTACTTC.

This clone has only one observation. This chain joins TRBV7-2 and TRBJ2-7; maybe TRBD2 (6 bases). V was clipped by 5 bases and J by 6 bases, with 14 bases between them. Germline CDR1 SGHTA, CDR2 FQGNSA. The CDR3 consists of 13 residues. The DNA of the CDR3 is TGTGCCAGCAGCCTAGACATGGGGGGCGAGCAGTACTTC. Protein product: CASSLDMGGEQYF.

This sequence joins TRBV19 and TRBJ1-6; D gene ambiguous. From germline, CDR1 is LNHDA and CDR2 SQIVND (reference sequence). Trimming shortened V by 5 bases and J by 0 bases, and 14 bases separated the two germline ends. The CDR3 contains 17 residues. In DNA form, the CDR3 reads TGTGCCAGTAGTTTCCGGGCCTTAAGCTCCTATAATTCACCCCTCCACTTT. Amino acids: CASSFRALSSYNSPLHF.